Shown below are 4 T cell receptor beta chains from a single sample sequenced in a study of T cell clonality in common variable immunodeficiency. General study findings and limits: In common variable immunodeficiency, TCR beta chains reportedly carried fewer deletions and N-nucleotide insertions.

Here immunoSEQ multiplex PCR was the method, and the copy in TCRdb shows in-frame clones only, minus some. Observed in the sample are approximately 30,000 clones, none of them singletons. These receptors have no known antigen. The sequencing sample was made of peripheral blood mononuclear cells. All receptors come from a human donor with common variable immunodeficiency.

A few counts support this clone. The read terminates 3 residues before the CDR3 end, so the remaining end is supplied by the germline J gene. This rearrangement joins TRBV7-2 to TRBJ1-2; weak D call: TRBD1 (6 bases). Germline CDR1 and CDR2: SGHTA and FQGNSA. The CDR3 is 15 amino acids. The V end was cut by 4 bases, the J end by 5 bases, with 17 bases between. The DNA read from the CDR3 is TGTGCCAGCAGCTCTAGGGGGGGGGCGGATTATGGC. This gives the protein CASSSRGGADYG. The whole CDR3 region reads CASSSRGGADYGYTF.

Only a few counts were recorded for this clone. Sequencing ends 3 residues short of the CDR3 end; the germline J gene provides the rest. The rearrangement links TRBV5-6 to TRBJ1-6; TRBD1 is a possible D gene (5 bases). The V end lost 4 bases, the J end lost 4 bases, and 9 bases lay between the germline ends. Germline V gene data show CDR1 as SGHDT and CDR2 as YYEEEE. CDR3 length: 14 residues. The sequenced CDR3 bases are TGTGCCAGCAGCAAAGGGGATTATAATTCACCC. It encodes CASSKGDYNSP. The entire CDR3 sequence reads CASSKGDYNSPLHF.

On this clone: The read ends 3 residues shy of where the CDR3 ends; the end is completed using the germline J gene. This chain connects TRBV19 to TRBJ1-5; unclear D gene. Deletions cut 3 bases from V and 0 bases from J, with 9 bases between. The length of the CDR3 is 15 residues. Per the germline V gene, CDR1 is LNHDA and CDR2 is SQIVND (reference sequence). The CDR3 loop is CASSITVYSNQPQHF. The covered CDR3 bases are TGTGCCAGTAGTATCACAGTTTATAGCAATCAGCCC.

In this sample, this clone turned up a few times. The read terminates 3 residues ahead of where the CDR3 ends, so the germline J gene completes it. V gene TRBV6-2 or TRBV6-3 combines with J gene TRBJ1-5; no reliable D call. This CDR3 comprises 16 residues. CDR1 MNHEY and CDR2 SVGEGT come from the germline V gene. Between the trimmed V and J ends, which lost 6 bases and 2 bases, there was a span of 17 bases. The CDR3 reads CASSLGGREGNQPQHF. The part of the CDR3 DNA that was read is TGTGCCAGCAGCTTGGGCGGGAGGGAAGGCAATCAGCCC.